What follows are 10 T cell receptor beta chains derived from one specimen sequenced in a study of cytomegalovirus exposure and HLA in healthy donors. It was with 60 Vbeta and 13 Jbeta primers that the PCR ran. Clones were read by immunoSEQ multiplex PCR, and TCRdb kept only the in-frame ones, dropping some. The sample carries about 130,000 clones, roughly four fifths recorded once. Sequenced: PBMCs. The receptor set was obtained from a boy aged 2 to 9 in good health and CMV-seronegative.

The chain links TRBV5-5 to TRBJ2-7; a possible D gene is TRBD1 (5 bases). Germline CDR1 reads SGHKS; CDR2 reads YYEKEE (reference sequence). V was pared by 5 bases and J by 3 bases, with 12 bases between. CDR3 length: 13 residues. CDR3 nucleotides: TGTGCCAGCAGTGGGGTAGGGGACTACGAGCAGTACGTC. Amino acid sequence: CASSGVGDYEQYV.

This clone showed up just a few times. The chain joins TRBV6-5 to TRBJ1-6; D remains unclear. Deletions cut 5 bases from V and 9 bases from J, with 17 bases between. The germline gives CDR1 MNHEY, CDR2 SVGAGI. The CDR3 is 15 amino acids. The CDR3 sequence is CASSPMRGLGSPLHF. The CDR3 DNA is TGTGCCAGCAGTCCTATGAGAGGTTTGGGTTCACCCCTCCACTTT.

V gene TRBV6-1 combines with J gene TRBJ2-1, with D possibly matching TRBD2 (6 bases). The ends were cut back, 0 bases at V and 3 bases at J, with 12 bases in the middle. The CDR3 runs 16 residues. Germline lookup yields CDR1 MNHNS and CDR2 SASEGT. The CDR3 here is CASSEADGSGYNEQFF. CDR3 nucleotides: TGTGCCAGCAGTGAAGCTGACGGGAGCGGCTACAATGAGCAGTTCTTC.

The chain carries TRBV9 and TRBJ1-6; 7 bases map to TRBD1. This CDR3 is 14 amino acids long. Germline loops: CDR1 SGDLS, CDR2 YYNGEE. V shed 0 bases, J shed 7 bases, and the junction held 1 base outside the gene matches. The CDR3 is CASSVGQGNSPLHF. The CDR3 bases are TGTGCCAGCAGCGTAGGACAGGGAAATTCACCCCTCCACTTT.

The chain employs TRBV7-9 and TRBJ2-7, with TRBD2 matching over 7 bases. Trimming cost V 7 bases and J 3 bases; bases outside gene matches: 12. The CDR3 loop spans 15 amino acids. Germline CDR1 reads SEHNR; CDR2 reads FQNEAQ (reference sequence). The CDR3: CASTQRGLDDYEQYF. CDR3 DNA: TGTGCCAGCACCCAGCGGGGCCTCGACGACTACGAGCAGTACTTC.

The genes are TRBV6-1 and TRBJ2-7; D call uncertain. V lost 7 bases, J lost 0 bases, and 13 bases lay in between. The CDR3 length is 14 residues. Germline V gene data show CDR1 as MNHNS and CDR2 as SASEGT. CDR3 residues: CASKRGARSYEQYV. CDR3 coding DNA: TGTGCCAGCAAGCGTGGAGCACGCTCCTACGAGCAGTACGTC.

The chain couples TRBV10-3 to TRBJ1-2, with TRBD1 matching 10 bases. Trimming cost V 2 bases and J 8 bases; bases outside gene matches: 14. CDR3 length: 17 residues. Germline CDR1 ENHRY, CDR2 SYGVKD. CDR3 loop: CAISEVGTGVSSRGYTF. Written as DNA, the CDR3 is TGTGCCATCAGTGAGGTCGGGACAGGGGTTAGTTCACGAGGCTACACCTTC.

The genes are TRBV19 and TRBJ1-4; tentative D call: TRBD1 (6 bases). The V and J ends lost 1 base and 7 bases respectively, with 16 bases between them. This CDR3 has 16 residues. Looked up from germline, CDR1 is LNHDA and CDR2 is SQIVND (reference sequence). The CDR3 is CASSIGFDRTGEKLFF. In DNA form, the CDR3 reads TGTGCCAGTAGTATAGGTTTCGACAGGACGGGTGAAAAACTGTTTTTT.

This chain joins TRBV9 and TRBJ1-1, with 12 positions matching TRBD1. CDR3 size: 15 residues. The J segment lost 11 bases and the V segment lost 3 bases, leaving 11 bases of the junction unmatched. Looked up from germline, CDR1 is SGDLS and CDR2 is YYNGEE. CDR3 loop: CASSAPGQGAVDAFF. The DNA for the CDR3 is TGTGCCAGCAGCGCGCCGGGACAGGGGGCCGTTGACGCTTTCTTT.

The gene calls are TRBV10-2 and TRBJ1-1; 8 bases match TRBD1. From germline, CDR1 is WSHSY and CDR2 SAAADI. There are 19 residues in the CDR3. V lost 3 bases, J lost 4 bases, and 19 bases stayed unmatched. CDR3 in DNA: TGCGCCAGCAGTGATCGGTGGGGGCCGGGCACAGGGGGGGGCACTGAAGCTTTCTTT. Residues: CASSDRWGPGTGGGTEAFF.